This T cell receptor (beta chain) was identified during a study of blood T cell repertoires in COVID-19. For the study at large: The samples span acute and convalescent COVID-19 from the United States, Italy and Spain. PBMCs, B-cell-depleted T cells, or T cells were the source of the cDNA or gDNA that made up the material.

Trimming removed 1 base from V and 1 base from J, with 11 bases in between. Germline loops: CDR1 SGHRS, CDR2 YFSETQ. The CDR3 runs to 15 residues. Original processing notes: The authors estimated nucleated cell counts from reference gene primer amplification. The data were produced by immunoSEQ multiplex PCR, yet TCRdb's version contains in-frame clones alone and is incomplete. The V and J calls and clone size were taken over from that table, and D and trimming were inferred from the DNA. The sample lists under 150,000 clones; approximately 80% were seen once. This clone was recorded once. The sequence derives from a middle-aged woman with active or convalescent COVID-19. V is TRBV5-1 and J is TRBJ1-1; no clear D gene. The sample was peripheral blood. The CDR3 bases are TGCGCCAGCAGCTTGCTCTCAGGTTCGAACACTGAAGCTTTCTTT. It codes for CASSLLSGSNTEAFF.